The rows below give T cell receptor beta chains drawn from one sample of a study of spatial heterogeneity in lung cancer. TCRdb re-called the 5' RACE reads through MiXCR, storing one row per CDR3 protein. The sample consists of 50,000 to 55,000 distinct CDR3 sequences, roughly 7.5% of them appearing once. Sequenced here: PBMCs, sampled at surgery. These receptors all stem from a female donor with early-stage non-small cell lung cancer. Both conserved end residues are part of each CDR3. A D gene is named only where the DNA matches it firmly. Only part of the rows carry a size: once, few, many, or a class if the clone is expanded.

cdr3_aa clone_size d_call j_call v_call
CVSSLQGPNEQYF NA NA TRBJ2-7 TRBV7-9
CASSSRQGRTEAFF many TRBD1 TRBJ1-1 TRBV7-6
CASSFGTSGKETQYF many TRBD2 TRBJ2-5 TRBV7-9
CSASGSGGSNNEQFF many TRBD2 TRBJ2-1 TRBV20-1
CASSLRGNTGELFF many NA TRBJ2-2 TRBV7-9
CASSLVARYEQYF many NA TRBJ2-7 TRBV28
CASSLNSQETQYF many NA TRBJ2-5 TRBV5-1
CASTHAGRNRSTDTQYF few NA TRBJ2-3 TRBV23-1
CASSLIQEYNEQFF many NA TRBJ2-1 TRBV13
CSASRSGEIRAQYF many TRBD2 TRBJ2-3 TRBV20-1
CASSLGVSPGGTGTQETQYF many TRBD1 TRBJ2-5 TRBV5-1
CASSLNHIGTGELFF NA NA TRBJ2-2 TRBV5-1
CASSDSGGLTDTQYF many TRBD2 TRBJ2-3 TRBV2
CASRAQGTKNIQYF NA NA TRBJ2-4 TRBV6-2/TRBV6-3
CASTLGGQRNEKLFF NA NA TRBJ1-4 TRBV2
CSAKLQGLGQPQHF many TRBD1 TRBJ1-5 TRBV29-1
CASSQGRAYGYTF few NA TRBJ1-2 TRBV4-2
CASSKGGAVSYEQYF many NA TRBJ2-7 TRBV21-1
CASSLQGRTEAFF many NA TRBJ1-1 TRBV7-2
CASSLGTGFSYNEQFF many TRBD1 TRBJ2-1 TRBV11-2
CASSLTSYTGELFF many NA TRBJ2-2 TRBV5-1
CASSLWGQGADNQPQHF many TRBD1 TRBJ1-5 TRBV5-4
CASRQANYGYTF many NA TRBJ1-2 TRBV28
CASSLGSFTEAFF many NA TRBJ1-1 TRBV12-3/TRBV12-4
CASSLHRGSETQYF few TRBD1 TRBJ2-5 TRBV7-9
CSVEEVVPDTQYF many NA TRBJ2-3 TRBV29-1
CSARQGNQPQHF many TRBD1 TRBJ1-5 TRBV20-1
CASSYGGGVAKNIQYF NA TRBD2 TRBJ2-4 TRBV6-5
CASSDLDRGNTIYF many NA TRBJ1-3 TRBV2
CSASSGRTRETQYF NA NA TRBJ2-5 TRBV20-1
CASSLPTREAFF many NA TRBJ1-1 TRBV5-6